The TCR beta chain under discussion was sequenced for a study of cytomegalovirus exposure and HLA in healthy donors. CDR3 length: 16 amino acids. The V gene end was trimmed by 5 bases and the J gene end by 3 bases; junction bases not matched to a gene: 10. CDR1 SGHNT and CDR2 YENEEA come from the germline V gene. Details on this clone: No antigen is known for it.

PCR primers comprised 60 Vbeta and 13 Jbeta primers. Clones were read by immunoSEQ multiplex PCR, and TCRdb kept only the in-frame ones, dropping some. The sample yields 150,000 or so clones, 76% seen once. Study-wide points: HLA alleles were associated with 15,000 to 20,000 TCR beta sequences in a later analysis at 0.05 false discovery rate. Reports state that TCR beta sequences accurately predicted most subjects' HLA-A and HLA-B alleles.

The V and J genes are TRBV11-3 and TRBJ2-1; TRBD2 agrees at 7 bases. This clonotype was sampled from a female donor in good health and CMV-seronegative. Specimen: PBMCs. In DNA form, the CDR3 reads TGTGCCAGCAGCCCTGCCGGGCGCGGGGGCTACAATGAGCAGTTCTTC. This encodes CASSPAGRGGYNEQFF.